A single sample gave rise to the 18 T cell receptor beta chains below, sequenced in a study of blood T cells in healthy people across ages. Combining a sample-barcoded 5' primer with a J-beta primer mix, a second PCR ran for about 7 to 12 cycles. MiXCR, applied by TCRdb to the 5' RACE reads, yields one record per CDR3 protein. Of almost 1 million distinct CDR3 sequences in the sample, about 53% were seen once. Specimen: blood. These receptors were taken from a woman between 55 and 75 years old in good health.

In nucleotides, the CDR3 is TGCACCCCTGCGGGACTAGCGGGAGGGCTTCCCTACAATGAGCAGTTCTTC. This gives the protein CTPAGLAGGLPYNEQFF. V gene TRBV20-1 combines with J gene TRBJ2-1, with 16 bases identical to TRBD2. This CDR3 is built from 17 residues. Germline assignment: CDR1 DFQATT and CDR2 SNEGSKA (reference sequence).

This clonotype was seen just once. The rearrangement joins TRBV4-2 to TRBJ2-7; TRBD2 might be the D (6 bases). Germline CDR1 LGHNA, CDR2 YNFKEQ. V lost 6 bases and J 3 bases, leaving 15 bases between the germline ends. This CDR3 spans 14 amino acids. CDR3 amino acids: CASSHSGLGYEQYF. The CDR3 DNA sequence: TGTGCCAGCAGTCATAGCGGCCTTGGCTACGAGCAGTACTTC.

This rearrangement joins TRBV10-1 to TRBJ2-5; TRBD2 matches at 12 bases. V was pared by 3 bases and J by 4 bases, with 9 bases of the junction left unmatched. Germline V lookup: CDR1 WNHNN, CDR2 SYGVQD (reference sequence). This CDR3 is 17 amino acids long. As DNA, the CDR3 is TGCGCCAGCAGTGACCCACTAGCGGGAGGAGACGGAGAGACCCAGTACTTC. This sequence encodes CASSDPLAGGDGETQYF.

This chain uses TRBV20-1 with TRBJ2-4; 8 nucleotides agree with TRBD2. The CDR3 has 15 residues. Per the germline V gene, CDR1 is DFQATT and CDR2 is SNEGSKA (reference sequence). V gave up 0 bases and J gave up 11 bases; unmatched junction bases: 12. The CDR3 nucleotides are TGCAGTGCTAGAGATCCCGGGAGCGGGAGAGGCGTTCAGTACTTC. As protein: CSARDPGSGRGVQYF.

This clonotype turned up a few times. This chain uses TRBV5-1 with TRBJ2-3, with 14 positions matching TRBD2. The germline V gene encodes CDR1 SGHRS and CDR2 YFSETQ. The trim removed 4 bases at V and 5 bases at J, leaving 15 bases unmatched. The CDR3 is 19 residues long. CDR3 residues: CASSPGLAGVGEVRDTQYF. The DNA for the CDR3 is TGCGCCAGCAGCCCGGGACTAGCGGGAGTGGGAGAGGTCAGAGATACGCAGTATTTT.

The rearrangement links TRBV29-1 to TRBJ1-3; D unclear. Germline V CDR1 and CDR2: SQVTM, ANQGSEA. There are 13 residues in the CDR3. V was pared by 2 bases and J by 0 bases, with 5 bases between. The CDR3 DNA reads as TGCAGCGTTGAAAGCAGCTCTGGAAACACCATATATTTT. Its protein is CSVESSSGNTIYF.

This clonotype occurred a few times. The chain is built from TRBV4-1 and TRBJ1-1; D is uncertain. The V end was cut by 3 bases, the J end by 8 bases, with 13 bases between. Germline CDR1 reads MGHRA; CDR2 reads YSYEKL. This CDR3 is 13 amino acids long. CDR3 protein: CASSHYIGKEAFF. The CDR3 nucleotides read TGCGCCAGCAGCCACTATATCGGGAAAGAAGCTTTCTTT.

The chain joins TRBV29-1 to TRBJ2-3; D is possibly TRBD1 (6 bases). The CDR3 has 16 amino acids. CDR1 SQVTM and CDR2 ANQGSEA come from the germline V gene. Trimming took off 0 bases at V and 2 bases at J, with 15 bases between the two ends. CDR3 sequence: CSVEDPLGQNTDTQYF. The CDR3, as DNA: TGCAGCGTTGAAGACCCCCTCGGACAGAACACAGATACGCAGTATTTT.

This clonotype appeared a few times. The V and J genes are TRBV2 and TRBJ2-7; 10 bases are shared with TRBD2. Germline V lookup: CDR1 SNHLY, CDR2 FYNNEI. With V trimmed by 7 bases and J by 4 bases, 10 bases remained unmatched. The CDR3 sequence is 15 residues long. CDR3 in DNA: TGTGCCAGCACCAAGGGCGGGACTAGCGAATACGAGCAGTACTTC. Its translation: CASTKGGTSEYEQYF.

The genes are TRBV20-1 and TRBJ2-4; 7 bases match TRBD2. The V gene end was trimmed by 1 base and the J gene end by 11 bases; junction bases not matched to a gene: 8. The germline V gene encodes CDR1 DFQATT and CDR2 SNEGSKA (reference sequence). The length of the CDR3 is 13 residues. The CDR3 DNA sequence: TGCAGTGCTAGAGGGGTGACCCTAGCGGTTCAGTACTTC. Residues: CSARGVTLAVQYF.

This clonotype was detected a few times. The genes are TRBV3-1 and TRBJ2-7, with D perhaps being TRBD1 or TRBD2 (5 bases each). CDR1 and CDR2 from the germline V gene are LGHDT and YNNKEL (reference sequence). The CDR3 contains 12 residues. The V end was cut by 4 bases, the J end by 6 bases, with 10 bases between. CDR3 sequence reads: CASSRTRGEQYF. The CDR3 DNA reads TGTGCCAGCAGCCGCACTAGGGGCGAGCAGTACTTC.

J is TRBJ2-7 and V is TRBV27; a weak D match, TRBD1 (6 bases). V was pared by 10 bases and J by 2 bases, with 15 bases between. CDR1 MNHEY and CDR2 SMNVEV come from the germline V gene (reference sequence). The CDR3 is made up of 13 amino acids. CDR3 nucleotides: TGTGCCAATAGGCCACAGGGCACCTACGAGCAGTACTTC. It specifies CANRPQGTYEQYF.

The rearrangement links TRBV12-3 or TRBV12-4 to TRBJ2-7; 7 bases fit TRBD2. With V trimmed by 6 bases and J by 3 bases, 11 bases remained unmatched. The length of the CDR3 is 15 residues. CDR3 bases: TGTGCCAGCAGCCCCGACGGGGAGGGTGGCTACGAGCAGTACTTC. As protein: CASSPDGEGGYEQYF.

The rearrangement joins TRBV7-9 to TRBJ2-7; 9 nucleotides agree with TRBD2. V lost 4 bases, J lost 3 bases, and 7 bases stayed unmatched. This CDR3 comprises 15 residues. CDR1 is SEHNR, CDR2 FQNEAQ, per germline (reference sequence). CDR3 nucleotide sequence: TGTGCCAGCAGCTCCTGGGGGCGGGAGGGCTACGAGCAGTACTTC. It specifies CASSSWGREGYEQYF.

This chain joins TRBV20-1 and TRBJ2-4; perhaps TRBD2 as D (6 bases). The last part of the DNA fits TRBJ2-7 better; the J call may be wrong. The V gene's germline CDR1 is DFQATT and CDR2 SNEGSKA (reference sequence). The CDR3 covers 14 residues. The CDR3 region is CSAVPGTEGYEQYF. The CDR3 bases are TGCAGTGCTGTACCCGGGACGGAGGGATACGAGCAGTACTTC.

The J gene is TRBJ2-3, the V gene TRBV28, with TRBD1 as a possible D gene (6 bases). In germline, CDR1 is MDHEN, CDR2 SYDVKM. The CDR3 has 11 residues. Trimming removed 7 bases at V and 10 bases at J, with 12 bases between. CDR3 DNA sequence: TGTGCCAGCAATACAGGGCCCTCGCAGTATTTT. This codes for CASNTGPSQYF.

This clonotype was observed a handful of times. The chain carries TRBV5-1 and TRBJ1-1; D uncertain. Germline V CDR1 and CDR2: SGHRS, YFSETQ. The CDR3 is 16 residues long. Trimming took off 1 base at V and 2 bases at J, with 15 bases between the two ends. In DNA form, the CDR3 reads TGCGCCAGCAGCTTGAGGTCCTTTACAGTAAACACTGAAGCTTTCTTT. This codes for CASSLRSFTVNTEAFF.

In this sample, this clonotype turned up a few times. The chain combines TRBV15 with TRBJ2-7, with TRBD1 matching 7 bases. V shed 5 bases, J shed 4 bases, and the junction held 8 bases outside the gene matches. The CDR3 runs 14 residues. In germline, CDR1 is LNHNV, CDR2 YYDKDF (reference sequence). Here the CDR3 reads CATSGMDRLYEQYF. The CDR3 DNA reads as TGTGCCACCAGCGGGATGGACAGGCTATACGAGCAGTACTTC.